This TCR beta chain originates from a study of shared clonotypes between healthy human individuals. About the research overall: Plates per donor: three CD4 naive, three CD4 memory, two CD8 naive, one CD8 memory.

This clone was picked up a small number of times. Its antigen is unidentified. Study observations and caveats: The study found lower generation probabilities in non-shared clonotypes than in those shared by all four donors.

Profiling relied on immunoSEQ multiplex PCR, and the TCRdb table lists in-frame clones only, not all of them. The table records over 1.5 million clones, 95% to 99% of them present only once. Germline V CDR1 and CDR2: MNHNS, SASEGT. V lost 5 bases to trimming and J lost 8 bases; unmatched junction nucleotides: 5. The CDR3 runs 14 residues. The chain links TRBV6-1 to TRBJ2-1; TRBD2 matches 11 bases. Input material: naive CD4+ T cells sorted from blood. Regarding subset: CD45RA+ positively selected. The sequence came from a man aged 30 to 45 in good health. The chain's CDR3 is CASSTSGSLYEQFF. CDR3 nucleotides: TGTGCCAGCAGTACTAGCGGGAGTTTGTATGAGCAGTTCTTC.